The present TCR beta chain was sequenced within a study of monozygotic twins with inflammatory bowel disease. Study-level points and caveats: It was in IBD patients that TCRbeta diversity (inverse Simpson) was lower than in healthy co-twins. Neither one strong signal nor one clonotype associated with IBD was supported.

The CDR3 extends over 15 amino acids. Germline CDR1 reads GTSNPN; CDR2 reads SVGIG (reference sequence). Skipping T cell sorting, the study isolated total RNA directly from whole blood. TCR libraries were prepared from 3,500 to 4,500 ng total RNA each. TCRdb re-analyzed the 5' RACE reads; it lists each CDR3 protein once, without DNA. This sample contains hundreds of thousands of distinct CDR3 sequences. Of note for this clonotype: Its antigen remains unidentified.

Sequencing used blood. This clonotype originated in a human donor with ulcerative colitis or Crohn's disease, or a healthy co-twin of an affected twin (not recorded which). This sequence joins TRBV30 and TRBJ2-1; TCRdb proposes TRBD1, but this gene call is untestable without DNA. CDR3: CAWSRGQGAYNEQFF.